The 26 T cell receptor beta chains listed next were all sequenced from one sample in a study of cytomegalovirus exposure and HLA in healthy donors (dated by TCRdb to 2017 to 2019). To prepare the library, the immunoSEQ multiplex PCR assay was applied. A mixture of 60 forward primers for TCR Vbeta segments and 13 reverse primers for TCR Jbeta segments was used in the multiplex PCR. TCRdb took this table from immuneACCESS and kept in-frame rearrangements with V and J called. Such tables lack part of the clones; where checked against another copy, unresolved V genes explain under half of the gap, and the rest is unexplained. For this sample there are 130,000 or so clones; less than 75% appear just once. The biggest ten clones account for about 2.1% of the sample. Sequencing used PBMCs. The source is a middle-aged woman in good health and CMV-seropositive.

The chain is built from TRBV5-6 and TRBJ2-7; TRBD2 aligns across 7 bases. Germline assignment: CDR1 SGHDT and CDR2 YYEEEE. CDR3 size: 15 residues. V lost 1 base and J lost 2; bases outside the gene matches: 6. The DNA of the CDR3 is TGTGCCAGCAGCTTGCGGGCTAGCGGACCCTACGAGCAGTACTTC. Translated: CASSLRASGPYEQYF. Complete variable domain (other parts from reference TRBV5-6 and TRBJ2-7): DAGVTQSPTHLIKTRGQQVTLRCSPKSGHDTVSWYQQALGQGPQFIFQYYEEEERQRGNFPDRFSGHQFPNYSSELNVNALLLGDSALYLCASSLRASGPYEQYFGPGTRLTVT.

Regarding this clone: This sample includes further DNA sequences coding for the same CDR3. The chain has TRBV11-3 and TRBJ2-3; TRBD1 is a possible D gene (6 bases). This CDR3 is 14 amino acids long. Germline CDR1 and CDR2: SGHNT and YENEEA. Deletions cut 5 bases from V and 0 bases from J, with 9 bases between. The CDR3 coding sequence is TGTGCCAGCAGCCTTACAGGGAGCACAGATACGCAGTATTTT. This gives the protein CASSLTGSTDTQYF.

This chain links TRBV13 with TRBJ2-5; the match to TRBD2 covers 13 bases. Trimming at V came to 2 bases and at J to 5 bases, leaving 2 bases not matched to a gene. The CDR3 runs 15 residues. Germline CDR1 and CDR2: PRHDT and FYEKMQ (reference sequence). CDR3 amino acids: CASSLLTSGGETQYF. CDR3 DNA: TGTGCCAGCAGCTTATTGACTAGCGGGGGGGAGACCCAGTACTTC.

The rearrangement joins TRBV5-4 to TRBJ1-6; 7 positions agree with TRBD1. Looked up from germline, CDR1 is SGHNT and CDR2 is YYREEE (reference sequence). V lost 4 bases, J lost 7 bases, and 11 bases stayed unmatched. The CDR3 covers 16 residues. CDR3 DNA: TGTGCCAGCAGCCTGGAGGGACAGACGATAAATTCACCCCTCCACTTT. It translates to CASSLEGQTINSPLHF.

The chain has TRBV19 and TRBJ2-7, with D perhaps matching TRBD1 (6 bases). The CDR3 runs to 14 residues. CDR1 LNHDA and CDR2 SQIVND come from the germline V gene (reference sequence). Trimming cost V 10 bases and J 0 bases, with 16 bases left between them. CDR3 region: CAIQVRTVSYEQYF. The CDR3 region has the DNA TGTGCCATCCAAGTACGGACAGTCTCCTACGAGCAGTACTTC.

The rearrangement joins TRBV6-1 to TRBJ1-1, with D perhaps TRBD1 (6 bases). The germline gives CDR1 MNHNS, CDR2 SASEGT. Trimming cost V 2 bases and J 4 bases, with 17 bases left between them. The CDR3 runs to 16 residues. Written as DNA, the CDR3 is TGTGCCAGCAGTGAACCCTCTTCCGGCAGGGGCACTGAAGCTTTCTTT. Amino acids: CASSEPSSGRGTEAFF.

This clone was detected only a few times. The V and J genes are TRBV9 and TRBJ2-5; 11 bases agree with TRBD2. J gave up 5 bases and V 3 bases, and 15 bases lay outside the gene matches. This CDR3 has 18 amino acids. Germline lookup yields CDR1 SGDLS and CDR2 YYNGEE. The CDR3 here is CASSARANSGGAGETQYF. The CDR3 DNA reads as TGTGCCAGCAGCGCCAGAGCCAATAGCGGGGGGGCCGGGGAGACCCAGTACTTC.

This clone was counted between two and nine times. The V call is TRBV9, the J call TRBJ2-2; 10 bases agree with TRBD2. Trimming took 3 bases from V and 6 from J; bases not matched to a gene: 11. There are 17 residues in the CDR3. Germline loops: CDR1 SGDLS, CDR2 YYNGEE. CDR3 in DNA: TGTGCCAGCAGCGGGAGGAGCGAGCGGGAGGGCGCCGGGGAGCTGTTTTTT. It is translated as CASSGRSEREGAGELFF.

V and J are TRBV4-1 and TRBJ1-5, with no clear D. This CDR3 is built from 14 residues. In germline, CDR1 is MGHRA, CDR2 YSYEKL. Trimming took 4 bases from V and 4 from J, leaving 11 bases between them. CDR3 in amino acids: CASSPKAGNQPQHF. CDR3 nucleotides: TGCGCCAGCAGCCCCAAGGCAGGAAATCAGCCCCAGCATTTT.

J is TRBJ1-4 and V is TRBV9; TRBD1 might be the D (6 bases). The CDR3 is made up of 19 amino acids. Trimming cost V 0 bases and J 0 bases, with 18 bases left between them. In germline, CDR1 is SGDLS, CDR2 YYNGEE. CDR3: CASSVGRRGTPATNEKLFF. In DNA, the CDR3 is TGTGCCAGCAGCGTAGGTCGCAGGGGAACCCCAGCAACTAATGAAAAACTGTTTTTT.

A few counts support this clone. The chain uses TRBV18 and TRBJ2-7; 9 bases are shared with TRBD2. The CDR3 spans 14 residues. V shed 6 bases, J shed 5 bases, and the junction held 8 bases outside the gene matches. The germline V gene has CDR1 KGHSH and CDR2 LQKENI. The DNA for the CDR3 is TGTGCCAGCTCTCCCGAGCGGGAGGCCCACGAGCAGTACTTC. Translation gives CASSPEREAHEQYF. Drawing the rest from reference TRBV18 and TRBJ2-7, the complete variable domain is NAGVMQNPRHLVRRRGQEARLRCSPMKGHSHVYWYRQLPEEGLKFMVYLQKENIIDESGMPKERFSAEFPKEGPSILRIQQVVRGDSAAYFCASSPEREAHEQYFGPGTRLTVT.

This chain uses TRBV30 with TRBJ1-6; 9 bases match TRBD1. This CDR3 contains 15 residues. Trimming removed 0 bases from V and 6 bases from J; junction bases left unmatched: 3. The germline gives CDR1 GTSNPN, CDR2 SVGIG (reference sequence). In nucleotides, the CDR3 is TGTGCCTGGAGTGTCACGACAGGGGGTAATTCACCCCTCCACTTT. Translated: CAWSVTTGGNSPLHF.

The chain recombines TRBV4-2 with TRBJ2-5; 11 nucleotides line up with TRBD2. The CDR3 spans 16 residues. Per germline, CDR1 LGHNA and CDR2 YNFKEQ. Trimming at V came to 2 bases and at J to 1 base, leaving 3 bases not matched to a gene. CDR3 region: CASSQFGLAGQETQYF. DNA of the CDR3: TGTGCCAGCAGCCAATTCGGACTAGCGGGCCAAGAGACCCAGTACTTC.

The chain is built from TRBV9 and TRBJ1-1; 7 nucleotides align to TRBD1. The V gene's germline CDR1 is SGDLS and CDR2 YYNGEE. The V and J ends lost 0 bases and 4 bases, in that order; junction bases with no gene match: 3. The CDR3 consists of 14 residues. DNA of the CDR3: TGTGCCAGCAGCGTAGACCCAGGGGGCACTGAAGCTTTCTTT. Amino acids: CASSVDPGGTEAFF.

The chain links TRBV6-6 to TRBJ1-1; 7 nucleotides match TRBD1. Germline loops: CDR1 MNHNY, CDR2 SVGAGI (reference sequence). V lost 4 bases to trimming and J lost 1 base; unmatched junction nucleotides: 9. The CDR3 is 16 residues long. Written as DNA, the CDR3 is TGTGCCAGCAGTTCCCCAGGGGGACAGTCGAACACTGAAGCTTTCTTT. Translating it yields CASSSPGGQSNTEAFF.

The chain has TRBV15 and TRBJ2-1; weak D call: TRBD2 (5 bases). The germline V and J ends were trimmed by 8 bases and 7 bases, with 15 bases remaining between them. The CDR3 runs to 13 residues. Germline loops: CDR1 LNHNV, CDR2 YYDKDF (reference sequence). The CDR3 reads CATRREAVNEQFF. CDR3 coding DNA: TGTGCCACCCGCCGGGAAGCCGTTAATGAGCAGTTCTTC.

V is TRBV4-3 and J is TRBJ2-1, with 11 bases that match TRBD2. Trimming cost V 0 bases and J 9 bases; bases outside gene matches: 10. The CDR3 is made up of 17 amino acids. The germline V gene has CDR1 LGHNA and CDR2 YSLEER. In DNA, the CDR3 is TGCGCCAGCAGCCAAGACCATACCCCACTAGCGGGAGTTGAGCAGTTCTTC. This translates into CASSQDHTPLAGVEQFF.

CDR3 sequence reads: CAWSVPRGGSYTF. The CDR3 DNA follows: TGTGCCTGGAGTGTACCCAGAGGCGGTAGCTACACCTTC. The V gene is TRBV30, the J gene TRBJ1-2; D remains ambiguous. The CDR3 sequence is 13 residues long. Between the trimmed V and J ends, which lost 0 bases and 9 bases, there was a span of 14 bases. CDR1 and CDR2 from the germline V gene are GTSNPN and SVGIG (reference sequence).

This chain uses TRBV6-1 with TRBJ1-1; D may be TRBD1 (5 bases). The CDR3 runs 16 residues. V was shortened by 4 bases and J by 7 bases, with 22 bases between the two germline ends. Germline assignment: CDR1 MNHNS and CDR2 SASEGT. In DNA, the CDR3 is TGTGCCAGCAGTGGATTTCGGGGGAGGTCAGGAAGTGAAGCTTTCTTT. This gives the protein CASSGFRGRSGSEAFF.

This chain joins TRBV29-1 and TRBJ2-2, with 12 bases fitting TRBD1. V shed 6 bases, J shed 5 bases, and the junction held 4 bases outside the gene matches. The CDR3 covers 14 residues. Germline lookup yields CDR1 SQVTM and CDR2 ANQGSEA. CDR3 sequence: CSVGTGGGTGELFF. The CDR3 DNA reads as TGCAGCGTGGGGACAGGGGGCGGAACCGGGGAGCTGTTTTTT.

This clone showed up just a few times. The rearrangement joins TRBV19 to TRBJ1-1; no definite D call. The germline V gene encodes CDR1 LNHDA and CDR2 SQIVND (reference sequence). CDR3 length equals 15 residues. Trimming shortened V by 8 bases and J by 1 base, and 17 bases separated the two germline ends. In DNA form, the CDR3 reads TGTGCCAGTCTCGGAATGGGCTACGAGAACACTGAAGCTTTCTTT. Protein product: CASLGMGYENTEAFF.

This clone has just one count. Here the CDR3 reads CASSSRTGGENTEAFF. The DNA for the CDR3 is TGTGCCAGCAGTTCCCGTACAGGGGGGGAGAACACTGAAGCTTTCTTT. The chain couples TRBV27 to TRBJ1-1; 8 bases are shared with TRBD1. The CDR3 has 16 amino acids. Trimming at V came to 4 bases and at J to 1 base, leaving 8 bases not matched to a gene. Germline V lookup: CDR1 MNHEY, CDR2 SMNVEV (reference sequence).

J is TRBJ1-2 and V is TRBV6-6; 8 bases line up with TRBD1. The length of the CDR3 is 15 residues. CDR1 and CDR2 (germline): MNHNY, SVGAGI (reference sequence). Trimming at V came to 5 bases and at J to 4 bases, leaving 9 bases not matched to a gene. The CDR3 region is CASSTAGGAVYGYTF. CDR3 nucleotides: TGTGCCAGCAGTACCGCAGGGGGCGCTGTCTATGGCTACACCTTC.

The chain recombines TRBV7-2 with TRBJ1-1; D is uncertain. Deletions cut 3 bases from V and 5 bases from J, with 10 bases between. The CDR3 loop spans 13 amino acids. The germline V gene encodes CDR1 SGHTA and CDR2 FQGNSA. In DNA form, the CDR3 reads TGTGCCAGCAGCTTCGGGTTGTGGACTGAAGCTTTCTTT. Amino acid sequence: CASSFGLWTEAFF.

This clone occurred a few times. This rearrangement joins TRBV6-6 to TRBJ2-7; tentatively, D is TRBD1 (6 bases). V shed 2 bases and J shed 0 bases, with 8 bases lying between them. This CDR3 is built from 14 residues. Germline CDR1 MNHNY, CDR2 SVGAGI (reference sequence). The CDR3 sequence is CASSYVGASYEQYF. DNA of the CDR3: TGTGCCAGCAGTTACGTGGGGGCCTCCTACGAGCAGTACTTC.

As DNA, the CDR3 is TGCAGCGTTGGTTCCGACACTAACTATGGCTACACCTTC. It encodes CSVGSDTNYGYTF. This chain joins TRBV29-1 and TRBJ1-2; D gene unclear. In germline, CDR1 is SQVTM, CDR2 ANQGSEA. Deletions cut 4 bases from V and 0 bases from J, with 9 bases between. CDR3 length: 13 amino acids.